This TCR beta chain was observed in a study of shared clonotypes between healthy human individuals (TCRdb year 2020). In terms of the full investigation: The cohort comprised a couple of women and a few men aged 18 to 49 years. For each donor, CD4 naive and CD4 memory were each run on three plates, CD8 naive on two plates, and CD8 memory on one plate. Blood TCR repertoires of several healthy adults were deeply sequenced to estimate repertoire size and the extent of clonotype sharing between individuals. Different laboratories and diverse techniques were used to prepare libraries and sequence TCR repertoires, to increase sequencing depth and limit assay-specific biases. Leukapheresis yielded between about 0.94 and 9 billion PBMCs per donor.

The donors were healthy, HIV-negative adults with no recently reported acute infections or vaccinations. Only Caucasian adults living in Nashville, Tennessee, USA were represented among the donors. CD4+ T cells were enriched by magnetic negative selection, after which naive cells were positively selected on CD45RA and the negative fraction was taken as the memory subset. Blood was obtained by leukapheresis, after which PBMCs were separated by Ficoll-Histopaque density gradient centrifugation and cryopreserved in liquid nitrogen vapor phase. Purity and quantity of every magnetically sorted T cell population were checked by analytical flow cytometry. Genomic DNA was isolated from every sorted fraction and measured by UV absorbance on a Nanodrop 2000c. What the authors observed across the whole study: Sampling was restricted to blood, and TCR repertoires in tissues likely differ from the TCR repertoires found in blood. Even with the large sequencing depth, rarefaction of the sorted-subset datasets indicated that sequencing was incomplete. Estimated clonotype richness was generally larger for naive than for memory subsets. Compared with non-shared clonotypes, the clonotypes found in all four sorted-subset donors had higher generation probabilities. The genetic and exposure-history diversity represented was limited by the small number of donors. Pairwise subsampling indicated that sequencing depth was expected to affect the degree of clonotype sharing among donors. When a handful of donors were compared, the shared fraction of clonotypes was approximately 5% for naive CD4, approximately 3.3% for naive CD8, roughly 2.5% for memory CD4, and 0.4% for memory CD8.

The CDR3 has 12 amino acids, counting the end cysteine and phenylalanine. Only CDR3 DNA remains: 36 bases, in frame from the first base. Between the V and J ends, shortened by 5 bases and 5 bases respectively, the junction contains 9 bases. In the germline V gene (reference sequence), CDR1 corresponds to WNHNN and CDR2 to SYGVQD. This clone was detected a few times. The antigen it binds to is not known. Per-nucleotide qualities are absent, and no much larger clonotype sits a single base away. Using the deep immunoSEQ assay, multiplex PCR amplified TCR CDR3 regions from genomic DNA. Extracted genomic DNA from each cell subset was distributed evenly across all wells of several immunoSEQ 96-well plates, and each plate was treated as a replicate. Each replicate PCR for sorted subsets received roughly 0.2 ug genomic DNA, equal to some 32,000 T cell genomes. Purified libraries were quantified with a Qubit 3.0 fluorometer, sized on a Bioanalyzer 2100, and re-quantified with the KAPA Library Quantification kit. Every immunoSEQ 96-well plate was sequenced on a separate single-read 150-cycle Illumina NextSeq 550 flow cell. In the authors' own workflow: Because only junctional sequences without quality scores were contained in the immunoSEQ output, filtering matching that applied to full-length reads could not be performed. Sequences were annotated with PyIR, a Python wrapper for IgBLAST v1.9, using IMGT germline references to assign V/J genes and CDR3. Reads were filtered out if the reads had weak V/J assignments (E-value above 1e-6), no CDR3, stop codons, out-of-frame junctions, or ambiguous translated residues. V3J clonotypes were defined as sequences sharing the same inferred V gene, J gene, and CDR3 amino acid sequence. Percentage overlap between repertoires was calculated by dividing the number of shared unique clonotypes by the size of the smaller repertoire. Richness of each repertoire was evaluated using RTK rarefaction, the Chao1 estimator, and Recon v2.1 estimates of unobserved clonotypes. OLGA was used to compute generation probabilities for all TCRbeta clonotypes that the gDNA method yielded from a handful of donors. Here the immuneACCESS table is served through TCRdb, limited to in-frame sequences with V and J called. Missing clones are a known gap in these copies; in checked studies unresolved V genes cover under half, and the rest lacks a known reason. The DNA gave D and trimming, while V, J and clone size come from that table. For this sample the table gives fewer than 1.4 million clones, of which around 78% were detected only once. The ten largest clones take up roughly 0.61% of the sample.

The receptor was isolated from a man younger than 35 in good health. Some clones in this sample may be carry-over from other donors' samples. Sequenced material: memory CD4+ T cells from PBMCs. The cell subset or site label on this specimen signifies: CD45RA-negative fraction. The chain is assembled from TRBV10-1 and TRBJ2-5; the D gene remains uncertain. The CDR3 region has the sequence CASSKDLETQYF. The nucleotide sequence is TGCGCCAGCAGTAAAGATTTGGAGACCCAGTACTTC.